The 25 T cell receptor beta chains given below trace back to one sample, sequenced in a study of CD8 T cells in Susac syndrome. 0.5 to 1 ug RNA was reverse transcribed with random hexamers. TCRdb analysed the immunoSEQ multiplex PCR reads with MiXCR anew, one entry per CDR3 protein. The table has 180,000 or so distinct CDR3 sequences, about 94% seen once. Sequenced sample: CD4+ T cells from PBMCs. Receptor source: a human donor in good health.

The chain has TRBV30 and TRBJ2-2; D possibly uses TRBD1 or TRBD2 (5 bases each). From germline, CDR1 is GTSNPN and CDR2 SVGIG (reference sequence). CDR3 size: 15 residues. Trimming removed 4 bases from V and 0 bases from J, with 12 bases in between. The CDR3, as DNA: TGTGCCTGGACCAGGGACGGTGCGAACACCGGGGAGCTGTTTTTT. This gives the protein CAWTRDGANTGELFF.

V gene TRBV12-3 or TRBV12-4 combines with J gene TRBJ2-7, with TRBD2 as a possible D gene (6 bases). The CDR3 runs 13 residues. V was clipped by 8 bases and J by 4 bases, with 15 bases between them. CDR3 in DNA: TGTGCCAGCCGTAGGGGAGGAAATTACGAGCAGTACTTC. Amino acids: CASRRGGNYEQYF.

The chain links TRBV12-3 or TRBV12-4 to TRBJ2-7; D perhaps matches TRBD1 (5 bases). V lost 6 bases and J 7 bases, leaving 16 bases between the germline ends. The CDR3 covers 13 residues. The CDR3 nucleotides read TGTGCCAGCAGCTACAGGCGTGCAGAGGAGCAGTACTTC. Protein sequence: CASSYRRAEEQYF.

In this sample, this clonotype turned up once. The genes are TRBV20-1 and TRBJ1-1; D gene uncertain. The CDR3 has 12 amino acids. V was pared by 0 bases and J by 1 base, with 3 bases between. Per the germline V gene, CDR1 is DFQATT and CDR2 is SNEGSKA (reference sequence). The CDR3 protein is CSARDPNTEAFF. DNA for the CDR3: TGCAGTGCTAGAGATCCGAACACTGAAGCTTTCTTT.

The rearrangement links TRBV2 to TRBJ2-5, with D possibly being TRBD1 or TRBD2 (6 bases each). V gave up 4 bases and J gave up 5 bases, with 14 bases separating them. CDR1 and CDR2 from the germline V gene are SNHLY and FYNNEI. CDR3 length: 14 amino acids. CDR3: CASSGRRGAETQYF. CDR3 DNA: TGTGCCAGCAGTGGGAGGAGGGGGGCGGAGACCCAGTACTTC.

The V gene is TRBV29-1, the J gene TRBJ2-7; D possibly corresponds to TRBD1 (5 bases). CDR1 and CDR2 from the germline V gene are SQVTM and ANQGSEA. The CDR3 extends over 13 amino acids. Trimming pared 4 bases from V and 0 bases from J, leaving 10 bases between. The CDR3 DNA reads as TGCAGCGTTGGACAGCACCACTCCTACGAGCAGTACTTC. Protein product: CSVGQHHSYEQYF.

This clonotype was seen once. The CDR3 DNA reads as TGTGCCAGCAGTTTAAGCGGGCAGCAGTACTTC. Translating gives CASSLSGQQYF. The chain has TRBV28 and TRBJ2-7; possible D gene TRBD2, 6 bases. V was shortened by 2 bases and J by 8 bases, with 7 bases between the two germline ends. The germline V gene has CDR1 MDHEN and CDR2 SYDVKM. This CDR3 has 11 residues.

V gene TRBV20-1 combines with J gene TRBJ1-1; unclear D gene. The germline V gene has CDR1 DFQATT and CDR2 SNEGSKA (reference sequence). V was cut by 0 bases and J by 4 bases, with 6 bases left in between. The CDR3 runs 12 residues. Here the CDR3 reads CSAREGSTEAFF. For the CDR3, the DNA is TGCAGTGCTAGAGAAGGTTCCACTGAAGCTTTCTTT.

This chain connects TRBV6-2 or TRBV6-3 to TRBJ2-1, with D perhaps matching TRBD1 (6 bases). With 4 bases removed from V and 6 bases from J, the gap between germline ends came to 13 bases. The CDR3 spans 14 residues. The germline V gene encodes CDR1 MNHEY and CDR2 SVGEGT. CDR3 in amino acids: CASSSGRGSNEQFF. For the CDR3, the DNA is TGTGCCAGCAGTTCGGGTAGGGGGAGCAATGAGCAGTTCTTC.

The CDR3 DNA follows: TGTGCCAGCAGCTTAGTACAGGGCAAGCAGTTCTTC. It is translated as CASSLVQGKQFF. This sequence joins TRBV7-3 and TRBJ2-1; perhaps TRBD1 as D (6 bases). CDR3 length: 12 residues. Germline values: CDR1 SGHTA, CDR2 FQGTGA. V was clipped by 2 bases and J by 11 bases, with 10 bases between them.

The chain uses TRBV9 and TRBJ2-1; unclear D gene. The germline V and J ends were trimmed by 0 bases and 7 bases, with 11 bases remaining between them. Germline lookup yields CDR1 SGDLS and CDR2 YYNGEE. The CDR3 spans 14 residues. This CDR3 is CASSVVDGVNEQFF. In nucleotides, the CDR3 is TGTGCCAGCAGCGTAGTCGATGGGGTGAATGAGCAGTTCTTC. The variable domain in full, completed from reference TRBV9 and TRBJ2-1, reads DSGVTQTPKHLITATGQRVTLRCSPRSGDLSVYWYQQSLDQGLQFLIQYYNGEERAKGNILERFSAQQFPDLHSELNLSSLELGDSALYFCASSVVDGVNEQFFGPGTRLTVL.

The CDR3 reads CASSYYSGPGDEQFF. CDR3 nucleotide sequence: TGTGCCAGCAGTTACTACTCCGGCCCGGGCGATGAGCAGTTCTTC. The V and J genes are TRBV6-5 and TRBJ2-1; no definite D call. Germline assignment: CDR1 MNHEY and CDR2 SVGAGI. The V end was cut by 1 base, the J end by 8 bases, with 15 bases between. CDR3 length: 15 residues.

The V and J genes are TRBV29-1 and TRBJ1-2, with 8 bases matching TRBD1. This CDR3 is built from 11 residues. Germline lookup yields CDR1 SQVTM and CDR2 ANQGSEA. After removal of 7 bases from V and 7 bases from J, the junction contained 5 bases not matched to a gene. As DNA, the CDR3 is TGCAGCGCCGGGACAGGAGGTGGCTACACCTTC. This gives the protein CSAGTGGGYTF. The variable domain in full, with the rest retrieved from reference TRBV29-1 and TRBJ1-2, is SAVISQKPSRDICQRGTSLTIQCQVDSQVTMMFWYRQQPGQSLTLIATANQGSEATYESGFVIDKFPISRPNLTFSTLTVSNMSPEDSSIYLCSAGTGGGYTFGSGTRLTVV.

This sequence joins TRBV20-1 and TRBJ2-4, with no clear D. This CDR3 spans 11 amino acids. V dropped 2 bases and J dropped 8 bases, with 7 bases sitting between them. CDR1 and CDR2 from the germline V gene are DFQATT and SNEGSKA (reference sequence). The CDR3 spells CSARLTDIQYF. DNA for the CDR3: TGCAGTGCTAGACTTACGGACATTCAGTACTTC.

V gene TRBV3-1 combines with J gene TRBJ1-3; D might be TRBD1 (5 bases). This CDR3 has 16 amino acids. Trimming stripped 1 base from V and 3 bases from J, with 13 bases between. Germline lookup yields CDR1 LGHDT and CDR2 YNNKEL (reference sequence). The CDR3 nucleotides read TGTGCCAGCAGCCAAGGAGGGGATCCATATGGAAACACCATATATTTT. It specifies CASSQGGDPYGNTIYF.

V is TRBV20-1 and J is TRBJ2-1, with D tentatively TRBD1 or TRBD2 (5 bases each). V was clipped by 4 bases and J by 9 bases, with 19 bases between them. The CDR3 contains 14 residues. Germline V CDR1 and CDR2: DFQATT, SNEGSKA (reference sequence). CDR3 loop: CSAISPRGLGEQFF. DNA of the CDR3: TGCAGTGCTATATCACCGAGGGGATTAGGTGAGCAGTTCTTC.

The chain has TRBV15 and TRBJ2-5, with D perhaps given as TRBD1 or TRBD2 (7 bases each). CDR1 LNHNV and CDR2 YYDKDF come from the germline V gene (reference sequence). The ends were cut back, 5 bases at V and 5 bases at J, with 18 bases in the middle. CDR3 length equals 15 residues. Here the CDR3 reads CATSGQQGRGETQYF. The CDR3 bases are TGTGCCACCAGCGGACAACAGGGGCGGGGGGAGACCCAGTACTTC.

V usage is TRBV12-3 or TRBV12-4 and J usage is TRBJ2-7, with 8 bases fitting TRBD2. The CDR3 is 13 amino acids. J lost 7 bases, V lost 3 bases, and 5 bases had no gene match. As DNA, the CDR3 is TGTGCCAGCAGTTTTACTAGCGGCGTAGAGCAGTACTTC. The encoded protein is CASSFTSGVEQYF.

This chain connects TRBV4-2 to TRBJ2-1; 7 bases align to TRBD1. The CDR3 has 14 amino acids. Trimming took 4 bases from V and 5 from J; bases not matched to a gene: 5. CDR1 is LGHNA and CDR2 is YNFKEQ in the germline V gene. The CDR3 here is CASSPQTGDNEQFF. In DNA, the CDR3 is TGTGCCAGCAGCCCCCAAACAGGGGACAATGAGCAGTTCTTC.

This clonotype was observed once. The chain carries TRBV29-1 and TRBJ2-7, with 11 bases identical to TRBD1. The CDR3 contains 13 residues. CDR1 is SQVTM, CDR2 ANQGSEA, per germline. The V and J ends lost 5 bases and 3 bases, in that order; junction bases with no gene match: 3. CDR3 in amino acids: CSVPGQGVYEQYF. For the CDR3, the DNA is TGCAGCGTTCCGGGACAGGGGGTCTACGAGCAGTACTTC.

The CDR3 DNA sequence: TGTGCCAGCAACAGGGGGCAGGTCGGGGAGCTGTTTTTT. Amino acids: CASNRGQVGELFF. V is TRBV12-3 or TRBV12-4 and J is TRBJ2-2, with TRBD1 identical over 9 bases. The length of the CDR3 is 13 residues. Trimming cost V 7 bases and J 7 bases; bases outside gene matches: 4.

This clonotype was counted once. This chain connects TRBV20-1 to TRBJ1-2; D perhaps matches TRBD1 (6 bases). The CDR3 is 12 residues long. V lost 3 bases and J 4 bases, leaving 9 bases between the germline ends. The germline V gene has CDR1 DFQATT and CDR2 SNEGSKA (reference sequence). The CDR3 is CSARGGAYGYTF. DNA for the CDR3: TGCAGTGCTAGGGGGGGGGCCTATGGCTACACCTTC.

The CDR3 is CASTAPRPSSYEQYF. CDR3 in DNA: TGTGCCAGCACCGCACCCAGGCCTTCCTCCTACGAGCAGTACTTC. The chain combines TRBV28 with TRBJ2-7, with D uncertain. Per germline, CDR1 MDHEN and CDR2 SYDVKM. The CDR3 runs 15 residues. The V and J ends lost 7 bases and 0 bases respectively, with 16 bases between them. Full variable domain (missing parts from reference TRBV28 and TRBJ2-7): DVKVTQSSRYLVKRTGEKVFLECVQDMDHENMFWYRQDPGLGLRLIYFSYDVKMKEKGDIPEGYSVSREKKERFSLILESASTNQTSMYLCASTAPRPSSYEQYFGPGTRLTVT.

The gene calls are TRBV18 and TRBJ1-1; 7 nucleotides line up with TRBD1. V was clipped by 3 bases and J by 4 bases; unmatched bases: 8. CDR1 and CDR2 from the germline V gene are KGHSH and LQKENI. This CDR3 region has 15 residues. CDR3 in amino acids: CASSPEQGSITEAFF. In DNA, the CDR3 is TGTGCCAGCTCACCCGAACAGGGGTCGATCACTGAAGCTTTCTTT. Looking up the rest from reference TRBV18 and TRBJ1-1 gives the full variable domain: NAGVMQNPRHLVRRRGQEARLRCSPMKGHSHVYWYRQLPEEGLKFMVYLQKENIIDESGMPKERFSAEFPKEGPSILRIQQVVRGDSAAYFCASSPEQGSITEAFFGQGTRLTVV.

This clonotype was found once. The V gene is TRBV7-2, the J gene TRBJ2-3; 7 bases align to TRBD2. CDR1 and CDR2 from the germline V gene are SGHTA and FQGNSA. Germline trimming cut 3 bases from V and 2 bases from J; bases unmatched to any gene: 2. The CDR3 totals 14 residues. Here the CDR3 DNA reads TGTGCCAGCAGCTTTGGACTAGTCACAGATACGCAGTATTTT. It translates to CASSFGLVTDTQYF.